This T cell receptor beta chain was identified during a study of neoadjuvant nivolumab and ipilimumab in lung cancer. As to this clone: Its antigen remains unknown.

Profiling relied on immunoSEQ multiplex PCR, and the TCRdb table lists in-frame clones only, not all of them. Here the sample spans tens of thousands of clones, approximately 90% being singletons. Germline V CDR1 and CDR2: MNHNS, SASEGT. Trimming took off 2 bases at V and 8 bases at J, with 9 bases between the two ends. This CDR3 region has 12 residues. Study-wide results and caveats: Resected tumors had greater TCR richness and clonality than uninvolved lung. Resected-tumor TCR richness correlated positively with pretherapy blood richness. A small number of samples were TCR sequenced.

The sequencing here drew on blood, taken before neoadjuvant nivolumab, alone or with ipilimumab. The TCR was taken from an adult with non-small cell lung cancer. Some clones in this sample may be carry-over from other donors' samples. V and J are TRBV6-1 and TRBJ1-2; D unresolved. Written as DNA, the CDR3 is TGTGCCAGCAGTGAATTAGGGAGGGGCTACACCTTC. Residues: CASSELGRGYTF.